The 22 T cell receptor beta chains given below trace back to one sample, sequenced in a study of blood T cell repertoires in COVID-19. The protocol was immunoSEQ multiplex PCR, while the TCRdb copy is restricted to in-frame clones and leaves out a portion. The sample includes some 270,000 clones, around 87% seen only once; the top ten take 2% to 2.5%. Sample: peripheral blood. The receptors shown here come from a woman aged 60-70 years with COVID-19, enrolled during active disease.

This clone was observed a handful of times. The V call is TRBV6-4, the J call TRBJ2-3; 8 nucleotides align to TRBD2. The CDR3 is 14 residues long. Trimming cost V 0 bases and J 4 bases; bases outside gene matches: 0. The V gene's germline CDR1 is MRHNA and CDR2 SNTAGT. The CDR3 reads CASSDSGLADTQYF. As DNA, the CDR3 is TGTGCCAGCAGTGACTCGGGACTAGCAGATACGCAGTATTTT.

This chain joins TRBV3-1 (or the pseudogene TRBV3-2) and TRBJ1-2; the D gene is possibly TRBD1 (6 bases). The CDR3 contains 16 residues. Between the trimmed V and J ends, which lost 1 base and 4 bases, there was a span of 16 bases. Germline loops: CDR1 LGHDT, CDR2 YNNKEL (reference sequence). CDR3 in DNA: TGTGCCAGCAGCCAAGTCGGGGGGGGCCGAAGCTATGGCTACACCTTC. Encoded protein: CASSQVGGGRSYGYTF.

This chain connects TRBV3-1 (or the pseudogene TRBV3-2) to TRBJ1-2, with 7 bases identical to TRBD1. V lost 2 bases, J lost 4 bases, and 10 bases stayed unmatched. The CDR3 has 16 amino acids. The germline V gene has CDR1 LGHDT and CDR2 YNNKEL (reference sequence). The CDR3: CASSQRSVGQSYGYTF. CDR3 nucleotide sequence: TGTGCCAGCAGCCAAAGATCGGTGGGACAGAGCTATGGCTACACCTTC.

The chain joins TRBV6-2 or TRBV6-3 to TRBJ2-7, with 14 bases lining up with TRBD2. Germline CDR1 and CDR2: MNHEY and SVGEGT. This CDR3 comprises 18 residues. The V gene end was trimmed by 4 bases and the J gene end by 0 bases; junction bases not matched to a gene: 8. The CDR3 region has the DNA TGTGCCAGCAGTTCCCTTGGACTAGCGGGGGGAACCTCCTACGAGCAGTACTTC. Protein: CASSSLGLAGGTSYEQYF.

CDR3 in amino acids: CASKGDSNQPQHF. The CDR3 region has the DNA TGTGCCAGCAAGGGAGATAGCAATCAGCCCCAGCATTTT. The chain is built from TRBV12-3 or TRBV12-4 and TRBJ1-5; D unresolved. This CDR3 region has 13 residues. Trimming pared 7 bases from V and 0 bases from J, leaving 7 bases between.

V and J are TRBV2 and TRBJ2-3, with 11 bases lining up with TRBD2. This CDR3 region has 16 residues. V shed 6 bases and J 0 bases; nucleotides not matched to a gene: 5. Germline CDR1 SNHLY, CDR2 FYNNEI. DNA of the CDR3: TGTGCCAGCAGCCTTTTAGCGGGGGGGAGCACAGATACGCAGTATTTT. This translates into CASSLLAGGSTDTQYF.

This chain connects TRBV10-3 to TRBJ1-4; D remains ambiguous. Germline-derived CDR1 and CDR2 are ENHRY and SYGVKD. Trimming removed 2 bases at V and 5 bases at J, with 15 bases between. The CDR3 contains 16 residues. CDR3 nucleotides: TGTGCCATCAGTGAGAGCGTTCTGGCAGAGAATGAAAAACTGTTTTTT. Protein product: CAISESVLAENEKLFF.

V gene TRBV6-1 combines with J gene TRBJ1-6, with unresolved D. Germline V CDR1 and CDR2: MNHNS, SASEGT. The CDR3 is 14 residues long. Trimming left V 1 base short and J 9 bases short, with 10 bases between. The CDR3 is CASSEEGGSSPLHF. In nucleotides, the CDR3 is TGTGCCAGCAGTGAAGAAGGAGGTAGTTCACCCCTCCACTTT.

In its sample, this clone was seen a few times. The CDR3 loop reads CSVRTGLYSNQPQHF. The CDR3 coding sequence is TGCAGCGTTAGGACAGGGCTCTATAGCAATCAGCCCCAGCATTTT. The gene calls are TRBV29-1 and TRBJ1-5; TRBD1 matches 8 bases. Germline V gives CDR1 SQVTM, CDR2 ANQGSEA. CDR3 length equals 15 residues. The V gene end was trimmed by 5 bases and the J gene end by 0 bases; junction bases not matched to a gene: 6.

CDR3 in amino acids: CASSRQGVVYEQYF. The CDR3 region has the DNA TGTGCCAGTAGTCGGCAGGGGGTTGTCTACGAGCAGTACTTC. The chain recombines TRBV19 with TRBJ2-7; 7 positions agree with TRBD1. CDR1 and CDR2 from the germline V gene are LNHDA and SQIVND (reference sequence). The ends lost 5 bases at V and 3 bases at J; junction bases unmatched: 7. The CDR3 has 14 amino acids.

V is TRBV7-8 and J is TRBJ1-1; D is uncertain. V gave up 7 bases and J gave up 5 bases, with 14 bases separating them. The CDR3 length is 13 residues. Germline values: CDR1 SGHVS, CDR2 FQNEAQ. CDR3 sequence (DNA): TGTGCCAGCACCAACGGCGGGGTGACTGAAGCTTTCTTT. Translation: CASTNGGVTEAFF.

The chain uses TRBV7-2 and TRBJ1-2, with 7 bases that match TRBD1. Germline trimming cut 5 bases from V and 7 bases from J; bases unmatched to any gene: 10. The CDR3 covers 14 residues. Germline CDR1 and CDR2: SGHTA and FQGNSA. CDR3 amino acids: CASSIPRGSSGYTF. The DNA for the CDR3 is TGTGCCAGCAGCATCCCCAGGGGGAGTTCTGGCTACACCTTC.

The V and J genes are TRBV6-1 and TRBJ1-2, with a tentative D call TRBD1 (5 bases). Trimming removed 1 base from V and 8 bases from J, with 23 bases in between. The CDR3 loop spans 17 amino acids. Germline V CDR1 and CDR2: MNHNS, SASEGT. CDR3 residues: CASSEVSRARQLYGYTF. In nucleotides, the CDR3 is TGTGCCAGCAGTGAAGTGTCCAGGGCGCGTCAATTATACGGCTACACCTTC.

This clone was seen a handful of times. The rearrangement uses TRBV18 and TRBJ1-1; 10 nucleotides agree with TRBD1. With 4 bases clipped from V and 5 bases from J, the junction kept 10 bases outside the gene matches. CDR1 KGHSH and CDR2 LQKENI come from the germline V gene. The CDR3 is made up of 16 amino acids. CDR3 sequence: CASSLTPGQGGTEAFF. As DNA, the CDR3 is TGTGCCAGCTCACTCACCCCCGGACAGGGGGGAACTGAAGCTTTCTTT.

V usage is TRBV9 and J usage is TRBJ1-2; a possible D gene is TRBD1 (5 bases). The CDR3 loop spans 13 amino acids. Trimming removed 2 bases from V and 1 base from J, with 6 bases in between. Germline V gene data show CDR1 as SGDLS and CDR2 as YYNGEE. The CDR3 region is CASSVGGNYGYTF. The DNA for the CDR3 is TGTGCCAGCAGCGTGGGGGGTAACTATGGCTACACCTTC.

This chain connects TRBV18 to TRBJ2-4, with 11 positions matching TRBD1. CDR1 KGHSH and CDR2 LQKENI come from the germline V gene. V lost 2 bases and J lost 7; bases outside the gene matches: 1. This CDR3 is 14 amino acids long. The CDR3 loop reads CASSPRDRGNIQYF. CDR3 sequence (DNA): TGTGCCAGCTCACCAAGGGACAGGGGGAACATTCAGTACTTC. The variable domain in full, completed from reference TRBV18 and TRBJ2-4, reads NAGVMQNPRHLVRRRGQEARLRCSPMKGHSHVYWYRQLPEEGLKFMVYLQKENIIDESGMPKERFSAEFPKEGPSILRIQQVVRGDSAAYFCASSPRDRGNIQYFGAGTRLSVL.

This chain connects TRBV12-5 to TRBJ2-7; the D gene is possibly TRBD1 (5 bases). The CDR3 spans 12 residues. Per the germline V gene, CDR1 is LGHNT and CDR2 is FRNRAP. The V end was cut by 3 bases, the J end by 7 bases, with 10 bases between. The CDR3 bases are TGTGCTAGTGGTTTAGGTTCAGGGGAGCAGTACTTC. It codes for CASGLGSGEQYF.

The chain employs TRBV5-6 and TRBJ1-4, with D unresolved. Germline CDR1 and CDR2: SGHDT and YYEEEE. V dropped 2 bases and J dropped 5 bases, with 10 bases sitting between them. The CDR3 is 14 residues long. The CDR3 DNA reads as TGTGCCAGCAGCTTCACCGCAGGAAATGAAAAACTGTTTTTT. It codes for CASSFTAGNEKLFF.

This clone has a handful of counts. This sequence joins TRBV4-2 and TRBJ1-4; no clear D. Trimming left V 0 bases short and J 8 bases short, with 22 bases between. The CDR3 totals 18 residues. Germline V gene lookup returns CDR1 LGHNA and CDR2 YNFKEQ. CDR3: CASSQESRYEISVEKLFF. CDR3 DNA sequence: TGTGCCAGCAGCCAAGAAAGCCGCTACGAGATTAGCGTCGAAAAACTGTTTTTT.

The V and J genes are TRBV9 and TRBJ1-6; D is possibly TRBD1 (5 bases). CDR3 length: 16 amino acids. The germline V gene encodes CDR1 SGDLS and CDR2 YYNGEE. V lost 0 bases and J lost 7, with 14 bases in between. The CDR3 is CASSVEAGPINSPLHF. In DNA form, the CDR3 reads TGTGCCAGCAGCGTAGAAGCGGGACCGATAAATTCACCCCTCCACTTT.

The rearrangement uses TRBV7-9 and TRBJ1-2; TRBD1 matches at 7 bases. The germline V gene has CDR1 SEHNR and CDR2 FQNEAQ (reference sequence). The CDR3 has 15 amino acids. Trimming at V came to 1 base and at J to 4 bases, leaving 6 bases not matched to a gene. CDR3 sequence: CASSLETGSGYGYTF. The CDR3 DNA sequence: TGTGCCAGCAGCTTAGAGACAGGGAGCGGCTATGGCTACACCTTC.

This clone has a handful of counts. The chain combines TRBV9 with TRBJ1-2; 9 nucleotides agree with TRBD1. CDR3 length equals 17 residues. Germline CDR1 and CDR2: SGDLS and YYNGEE. V shed 5 bases, J shed 2 bases, and the junction held 13 bases outside the gene matches. CDR3 loop: CASRPGTGIGVNYGYTF. CDR3 nucleotide sequence: TGTGCCAGCAGGCCCGGGACAGGGATAGGGGTAAACTATGGCTACACCTTC.